This is a list of T cell receptor beta chains from one sample in a study of human T cells and chemical hapten exposure. Via MiXCR, TCRdb re-called the RACE reads, giving one row per CDR3 protein. The sample consists of about 160,000 distinct CDR3 sequences, around a quarter of them appearing once. This specimen consisted of whole blood, obtained in connection with sensitization to the hapten diphenylcyclopropenone (DPC). Receptor source: a woman aged 18-29 years with alopecia areata. Some clones in this sample may be carry-over from other donors' samples. Each CDR3 is given with its conserved first and last residue. The D gene is left open where the match is weak. Expanded clones are given a class, and other clones once, few, many or no size at all.

j_gene,abundance,v_gene,len,d_gene,CDR3nt,CDR3aa
TRBJ2-3,many,TRBV7-2,17,TRBD2,TGTGCCAGCAGCTCTTATGCCCGGGAGGGCCGGGTAGATACGCAGTATTTT,CASSSYAREGRVDTQYF
TRBJ1-1,few,TRBV7-9,14,.,TGTGCCAGCAGCTTAGTTGGGGGGATCACTGAAGCTTTCTTT,CASSLVGGITEAFF
TRBJ2-1,.,TRBV20-1,18,.,TGCAGTGCTAGAGATCGGGTCGGGGGCCTCAACACCTACAATGAGCAGTTCTTC,CSARDRVGGLNTYNEQFF
TRBJ2-5,.,TRBV10-2,13,.,TGCGCCAGTAGACAGGAACCGGGAGAGACCCAGTACTTC,CASRQEPGETQYF
TRBJ2-5,few,TRBV4-3,13,.,TGTGCCAGCAGCCAAGATCGCAGCCAGACCCAGTACTTC,CASSQDRSQTQYF
TRBJ2-1,.,TRBV4-1,17,TRBD2,TGCGCCAGCAGCCAAGGAGGCGGGACTAGCGGGGTCGATGAGCAGTTCTTC,CASSQGGGTSGVDEQFF
TRBJ2-7,few,TRBV27,14,.,TGTGCCAGCAGTTTATTGGGCAGGAACTACGAGCAGTACTTC,CASSLLGRNYEQYF
TRBJ2-7,.,TRBV6-6,14,TRBD2,TGTGCCAGCAGGGCGCGGAGCGGGGGGGGCGAGCAGTACTTC,CASRARSGGGEQYF
TRBJ2-1,.,TRBV14,11,.,TGTGCCAGCAGCCGCGGGCGCGAGCAGTTCTTC,CASSRGREQFF
TRBJ1-5,once,TRBV6-5,14,.,TGTGCCAGCAAACGGGACTCTACAAATCAGCCCCAGCATTTT,CASKRDSTNQPQHF
TRBJ2-3,few,TRBV4-1,15,TRBD2,TGCGCCAGCAGCTGGCGGGAGGGCGGCACAGATACGCAGTATTTT,CASSWREGGTDTQYF
TRBJ1-1,.,TRBV5-6,11,.,TGTGCCAGCAGCTTTTACACTGAAGCTTTCTTT,CASSFYTEAFF
TRBJ2-1,.,TRBV4-3,15,.,TGCGCCAGCAGCCAAGACCCCCTTCATGGCAATGAGCAGTTCTTC,CASSQDPLHGNEQFF
TRBJ1-2,few,TRBV7-9,15,TRBD1,TGTGCCAGCAGCGCACGAGGACAGGACTCCTATGGCTACACCTTC,CASSARGQDSYGYTF
TRBJ1-6,few,TRBV7-2,15,.,TGTGCCAGCAGCTTAGTGTCGGGGTTATTTTCACCCCTCCACTTT,CASSLVSGLFSPLHF
TRBJ1-2,.,TRBV6-5,15,.,TGTGCCAGCAGTTACTCCGTCGGGGGGAACTATGGCTACACCTTC,CASSYSVGGNYGYTF
TRBJ2-7,few,TRBV12-3/TRBV12-4,14,.,TGTGCCAGCAGTTTGAGAAGGGAGGCCTACGAGCAGTACTTC,CASSLRREAYEQYF
TRBJ2-1,.,TRBV7-2,13,.,TGTGCCAGCAGCCCTAGACGGGGAGGTGAGCAGTTCTTC,CASSPRRGGEQFF
TRBJ2-1,few,TRBV3-1,14,TRBD2,TGTGCCAGCAGCCACGTACTAGCGGCCAATGAGCAGTTCTTC,CASSHVLAANEQFF
TRBJ1-4,few,TRBV3-1,13,.,TGTGCCAGCAGCCAAGGGGGCTATGGAAAACTGTTTTTT,CASSQGGYGKLFF
TRBJ2-1,few,TRBV6-2/TRBV6-3,12,.,TGTGCCAGCAGTTACTCTCAGGGGGAGCAGTTCTTC,CASSYSQGEQFF
TRBJ2-2,.,TRBV7-2,12,.,TGTGCCAGCAGCTTTTCAAACGGGGAGCTGTTTTTT,CASSFSNGELFF
TRBJ2-1,few,TRBV20-1,11,.,TGCAGTGCTGCGGTCCTTGGTGAGCAGTTCTTC,CSAAVLGEQFF
TRBJ2-1,.,TRBV6-2/TRBV6-3,16,.,TGTGCCAGCAGTTCCCTAGGGAGCGGAGCCTACAATGAGCAGTTCTTC,CASSSLGSGAYNEQFF
TRBJ2-3,.,TRBV5-4,17,TRBD2,TGTGCCAGCAGCTCGGGACTAGCGGGAGTTAGGACAGATACGCAGTATTTT,CASSSGLAGVRTDTQYF
TRBJ1-2,.,TRBV3-1,13,TRBD1,TGTGCCAGCACCCGACAGGGGGCAACTGGCTACACCTTC,CASTRQGATGYTF
TRBJ1-4,few,TRBV6-5,15,.,TGTGCCAGCAGTCCTTCCATCGGACAGCGGGAAAAACTGTTTTTT,CASSPSIGQREKLFF
TRBJ2-7,.,TRBV7-6,16,TRBD1,TGTGCCAGCAGCTTAGAGACAGGGAGAGGGGGCTACGAGCAGTACTTC,CASSLETGRGGYEQYF
TRBJ2-5,few,TRBV29-1,14,TRBD2,TGCAGCGACCGGACTAGCGGGAGCAGGGAGACCCAGTACTTC,CSDRTSGSRETQYF
TRBJ2-2,few,TRBV7-2,13,TRBD2,TGTGCCAGCAGACGACTAGCGAACGGGGAGCTGTTTTTT,CASRRLANGELFF
TRBJ1-5,.,TRBV6-6,18,.,TGTGCCAGCAGTTACTCGTTCGCAGGAGGGGTCGGCAATCAGCCCCAGCATTTT,CASSYSFAGGVGNQPQHF
TRBJ1-5,few,TRBV27,14,.,TGTGCCAGCAGTTTGGGGGATACGGGTCAGCCCCAGCATTTT,CASSLGDTGQPQHF
TRBJ2-1,few,TRBV29-1,14,.,TGCAGCGTTTCTCGGGACGGGAGTTACAATGAGCAGTTCTTC,CSVSRDGSYNEQFF
TRBJ2-1,few,TRBV7-2,16,TRBD2,TGTGCCAGCAGCCCCCCCGGACTAGCGGGCAACAATGAGCAGTTCTTC,CASSPPGLAGNNEQFF
TRBJ2-7,few,TRBV7-2,11,.,TGTGCCAGCAGCTTAGTCGACGAGCAGTACTTC,CASSLVDEQYF
TRBJ2-7,few,TRBV7-9,12,TRBD1,TGTGCCAGCAGCGAGGACAGGGGAGATCCGTACTTC,CASSEDRGDPYF
TRBJ1-1,.,TRBV7-2,17,.,TGTGCCAGCAGCTTCCGACAGGCCGGTTGGATGAACACTGAAGCTTTCTTT,CASSFRQAGWMNTEAFF
TRBJ2-1,.,TRBV29-1,14,TRBD2,TGCAGCGTAGCGGGACTAGCGGGAGGGAATGAGCAGTTCTTC,CSVAGLAGGNEQFF
TRBJ2-7,.,TRBV7-9,14,TRBD2,TGTGCCAGCAGCTCCCTGGGGAGGGTAAGAGAGCAGTACTTC,CASSSLGRVREQYF
TRBJ2-3,.,TRBV4-3,14,.,TGCGCCAGCAGCCAAGAAAAGGTCACAGATACGCAGTATTTT,CASSQEKVTDTQYF
TRBJ1-4,once,TRBV30,13,.,TGTGCCTGGAAACAGCTTCTTAATGAAAAACTGTTTTTT,CAWKQLLNEKLFF
TRBJ1-1,.,TRBV6-2/TRBV6-3,14,.,TGTGCCAGCAGCGGATCGATGGGGCTTACTGAAGCTTCCTTT,CASSGSMGLTEASF
TRBJ2-1,.,TRBV6-2/TRBV6-3,13,.,TGTGCCAGCAGTTTGGGCAGCATCAATGAGCAGTTCTTC,CASSLGSINEQFF
TRBJ1-6,many,TRBV9,13,.,TGTGCCAGCAGCGTATACAGCGATTCACCCCTCCACTTT,CASSVYSDSPLHF
TRBJ2-1,few,TRBV24-1,13,.,TGTGCCACCAGTGACCTTAACTACAATGAGCAGTTCTTC,CATSDLNYNEQFF
TRBJ2-7,few,TRBV29-1,12,.,TGCAGCGCGGGGGAAGGAGCCTACGAGCAGTACTTC,CSAGEGAYEQYF
TRBJ1-2,.,TRBV30,14,TRBD1,TGTGCCTGGAGTGTAACAGGGGGAGACTATGGCTACACCTTC,CAWSVTGGDYGYTF
TRBJ2-7,.,TRBV14,16,TRBD2,TGTGCCAGCAGCCAATATGCCGGGACTAGAACCCAGGAGCAGTACTTC,CASSQYAGTRTQEQYF
TRBJ1-6,.,TRBV12-3/TRBV12-4,13,.,TGTGCCAGCAGTTCCGGGGTCAGACCACCCCTCCACTTT,CASSSGVRPPLHF
TRBJ2-1,few,TRBV20-1,16,TRBD2,TGCAGTGCAATCCGCAGACTAGCGGGACAGGTGGATGAGCAGTTCTTC,CSAIRRLAGQVDEQFF
TRBJ2-7,.,TRBV7-6,17,TRBD2,TGTGCCAGCAGCTTACCCCCTGGACTAGCGGGAGGGTACGAGCAGTACTTC,CASSLPPGLAGGYEQYF
TRBJ1-6,many,TRBV7-2,13,.,TGTGCCAGCACCTCTGCGGTTAGCTCACCCCTCCACTTT,CASTSAVSSPLHF
TRBJ2-1,.,TRBV5-5,15,.,TGTGCCAGCAGATGGGACGCCGGACCCTACAATGAGCAGTTCTTC,CASRWDAGPYNEQFF
TRBJ2-7,.,TRBV29-1,11,.,TGCAGCGTTGAGGGGCGGCACGAGCAGTACTTC,CSVEGRHEQYF
TRBJ2-6,.,TRBV11-2,17,.,TGTGCCAGCAGCTTCGTGGCAGCGCACTCTGGGGCCAACGTCCTGACTTTC,CASSFVAAHSGANVLTF
TRBJ1-1,.,TRBV6-5,14,.,TGTGCCAGCAGTTACTCGAGCTCTGGGGGCCCAGCTTTCTTT,CASSYSSSGGPAFF
TRBJ1-2,.,TRBV6-4,10,.,TGTGCCAGCAATAACTATGGCTACACCTTC,CASNNYGYTF
TRBJ2-7,.,TRBV6-2/TRBV6-3,14,TRBD2,TGTGCCAGCAGCCGACTAGCGGGAGGCCACGAGCAGTACTTC,CASSRLAGGHEQYF
TRBJ2-2,.,TRBV13,12,.,TGTGCCAGCAGAGACCGGACAGGGGAGCTGTTTTTT,CASRDRTGELFF
TRBJ1-6,.,TRBV7-2,13,.,TGTGCCAGCAGCTTACCCCCCTCGATTTCCCTCCACTTT,CASSLPPSISLHF